This T cell receptor beta chain is drawn from a study of T cell responses to AZD1222 COVID-19 vaccine. This CDR3 is 15 amino acids long. Germline V gene lookup returns CDR1 MNHEY and CDR2 SMNVEV (reference sequence). The V and J ends lost 5 bases and 3 bases respectively, with 11 bases between them. Of note for this clone: Its specificity is not known.

Study-level results: Mapped onto spike, vaccine-associated CD4 TCRs spanned it and were dominant at 160-218 and 743-854. At study baseline, merely six AZD1222 recipients were seropositive. Possibly, clonal diversity was underestimated; donors were largely white British and included more females. Repertoires in all cases were sampled only once the peak T cell response had passed.

Only in-frame clones appear in the TCRdb table, and some are missing; sequencing was by immunoSEQ multiplex PCR. Among more than 95,000 clones listed, 85% to 95% were seen once. This chain links TRBV27 with TRBJ1-6; maybe TRBD1 (5 bases). The sample was peripheral blood, taken on day 0 of AZD1222 vaccination. The TCR comes from an adult in good health. The CDR3 nucleotides are TGTGCCAGCAGTGCTAGGGGAAACTATAATTCACCCCTCCACTTT. This translates into CASSARGNYNSPLHF.